The present T cell receptor beta chain was sequenced within a study of cytomegalovirus exposure and HLA in healthy donors (dated by TCRdb to the late 2010s). In terms of the full investigation: According to an earlier analysis of a few hundred of the donors, 150 million to 200 million T cells yielded approximately 120 million unique TCR beta sequences and around 280 Gb of sequence data. An early release covering around 630 HLA-typed donors comprised approximately 300 gigabases of sequencing data and around 85 million unique TCR sequences. Of the approximately 400 genotyped donors, approximately 83% fell in the genetic ancestry cluster associated with self-reported Caucasian donors. The aim of the study was to test whether cataloging public T cell receptors could identify signatures of past pathogen exposure. Using immunosequencing, the study profiled T cell repertoires from roughly 650 subjects and related those repertoires to cytomegalovirus serostatus. Along with the roughly 700-subject first cohort, a separate validation cohort of over 90 different subjects was used. To predict cytomegalovirus infection status, the study brought together high-throughput TCR immunosequencing, statistical association of individual TCRs with disease status, and machine learning. In a later analysis, previously published TCR beta repertoires from fewer than 750 donors were re-analyzed and high-resolution HLA genotyping was added so that TCR occurrence patterns could be studied. Rather than using new phenotypic data, the later analysis identified candidate immune exposures from TCR beta sequences and from how often those sequences occurred across donors. In an earlier analysis of a few hundred of the donors, high-throughput TCR beta sequencing was used to judge whether each TCR beta V gene segment behaved as functional or pseudogenic. Alongside the repertoire data, information on donor age, sex, ethnicity and CMV serostatus was compiled. Genome-wide SNP genotypes for about 65% of the roughly 670 donors were used in a later genetic analysis, which treated that subset as a discovery cohort. All discovery cohort repertoires had been generated using a single sequencing platform. HLA typing included class I and class II loci at four-digit resolution. Typing coverage varied by locus: about 620-630 donors for A, B, C, DRB1 and DQB1; 500 to 550 for DQA1; 606 for DPA1; roughly 450 for DPB1. Five DR-DQ haplotypes were handled as single units for association and clustering, since linkage in the cohort was strong. Across about 380 genotyped donors of the cohort, an average of approximately 220,000 unique TCR beta nucleotide sequences per donor were sequenced, and around 20% of those sequences were non-productive.

Sequences MNHEY (CDR1) and SMNVEV (CDR2) are obtained from the germline V gene (reference sequence). Trimming removed 0 bases from V and 4 bases from J, leaving 19 bases between the germline ends. The CDR3 spans 17 residues, from the cysteine through the phenylalanine. Only the CDR3 part of the read is kept: 51 bases, read in frame from the first base. The protocol used for the library was the immunoSEQ multiplex PCR assay. For the multiplex PCR, a mixture combining 60 forward primers for TCR Vbeta segments and 13 reverse primers for TCR Jbeta segments was used. Amplification of the CDR3 region of rearranged TCR beta genes was performed with a multiplex PCR assay on genomic DNA. On the Illumina HiSeq System, the amplified TCR beta libraries were sequenced as 87-base-pair reads. Turning to the authors' computational methods: A later analysis counted about 82 million unique TCR beta chains across the 640 or so repertoires, and some 11 million of these chains were shared by at least two donors. Raw reads were error-corrected and collapsed into unique sequences by a nearest-neighbor algorithm in which closely related sequences were merged to remove PCR and sequencing errors. Alignment of CDR3 sequences to IMGT reference sequences was used to assign V, D and J gene segments. For a sequence to be retained, a match of at least six nucleotides to both a V gene segment and a J gene segment was required. A rearrangement was called productive if the CDR3 had no stop codons and remained in frame with V and J, and every other rearrangement was called non-productive. Following IMGT convention, CDR3 was defined as the stretch from the second conserved V-encoded cysteine to the conserved J-encoded phenylalanine. The earlier analysis of approximately 500 of the donors excluded sequences that lacked an unambiguous match to a single V gene segment. An earlier analysis of some 610 of the donors called V segments functional above 56.7% productive rearrangements and segregating when the between-donor standard deviation exceeded 5%. A statistical classification framework was built for diagnosing cytomegalovirus status from the catalog of TCR beta chain sequences. A later analysis assigned V and J genes by comparing TCR nucleotide sequences with IMGT/GENE-DB human TR gene sequences. A later analysis assigned CDR3 sequences and most-parsimonious VDJ recombination scenarios with the TCRdist pipeline. In a later analysis, each TCR beta chain was defined by its CDR3 amino acid sequence together with its V-gene family, and reads without a unique V-gene family were excluded. In a later analysis, approximately 640 highly shared, low-generation-probability nucleotide sequences were removed to address suspected cross-contamination and a sequencing artifact. In a later analysis, a clonal expansion index was calculated for each public chain from normalized within-repertoire ranks of inferred template counts. In a later analysis, generation probabilities were computed using a VDJ recombination model fitted to out-of-frame rearrangements, and the results were checked against IGoR. Hypergeometric tests were used in a later analysis to score TCR-TCR, TCR-HLA and TCR-CMV co-occurrence, with a repertoire-size bias correction applied to the TCR pairs. False discovery rates were estimated in a later analysis by permuting HLA or CMV assignments 20 times. A later analysis grouped co-occurring TCRs with DBSCAN, adding TCRdist sequence similarity when clustering within HLA-allele-positive subsets. Co-occurrence clustering excluded repertoires with fewer than 30,000 or more than 120,000 public chains, plus five with anomalous nucleotide sharing. TCRdb re-hosts the immuneACCESS table, in-frame sequences only. Its copies lack some clones; in the studies checked, an unresolved V gene accounts for under half of them, and the cause for the rest is not known. For V, J and clone size, that table is used; D and trimming come from the DNA. The sample includes approximately 160,000 clones, with 75% to 90% observed a single time. The ten top clones hold roughly 1.9% of the sample.

The cohort was made up of 666 healthy bone marrow donors. At the time of sampling, all cohort members were nominally healthy, though unrecorded immune exposures were likely present. Of the approximately 670 cohort members, 250 to 300 had positive CMV serostatus and approximately 400 had negative CMV serostatus, and CMV serostatus was not recorded for the donor. Every donor gave a peripheral blood sample, and the peripheral blood mononuclear cells from that sample were used for TCR beta sequencing. The Qiagen DNeasy Blood Extraction Kit was used to extract genomic DNA from the blood cell samples. As regards this clone: What antigen it recognizes has not been identified. It has no much larger one-base neighbor in the sample; base qualities were not kept.

General conclusions and limits of the study: According to a later analysis, most CMV-associated TCR beta chains appeared to be HLA-restricted, and the HLA associations seemed to be driven largely by CMV exposure. Across donors, most TCR sequences were observed very rarely, whereas some public TCRs were present in many individuals. Cytomegalovirus status was reported to be diagnosed by the classifier with high specificity and sensitivity in both the original and validation cohorts. Broadly in line with IMGT annotations, most TCR beta V segments showed up in productive rearrangements about 90% or about 30% of the time in an earlier analysis of several hundred of the donors. The earlier analysis of some 540 of the donors excluded approximately 17 rarely observed V segments, including chromosome 9 orphons, because counts were too low. A later genetic analysis reported fewer N-insertions in productive TCRs among donors in an Asian-associated ancestry cluster than the approximately 700-donor mean. For the cohort, immune exposure information was limited to CMV serostatus. Because some donors lacked HLA typing at each locus, the association tests relied only on the typed subset. In a later analysis, the rate of TCR association differed among HLA loci, with DRB1 alleles having the most associated TCRs and HLA-C alleles having the fewest. In this cohort, only TCR beta chains were sequenced, and detectable features were limited by the absence of alpha or paired-chain data. A group of highly shared sequence variants was considered likely to be a technical artifact of the sequencing pipeline. A later analysis reported that several top co-occurrence clusters appeared linked to parvovirus B19, influenza, CMV and Epstein-Barr virus. In the study, around 150 TCR beta chains were listed as associated with cytomegalovirus. In a later analysis, HLA-associated TCR beta chains showed more clonal expansion and lower generation probabilities than non-associated chains that were equally common. Correlated functional status among segregating V segments might be attributable to linkage disequilibrium, but an unknown experimental factor could not be ruled out. At a false discovery rate of 0.05, a later analysis linked about 16,000 TCR beta sequences to specific HLA alleles. Because the 87-base-pair reads could not distinguish some IMGT-functional V segments, including TRBV6-2 and TRBV6-3, those segments were excluded. A further reported finding was that TCR beta sequences accurately predicted the HLA-A and HLA-B alleles for most subjects in the first cohort. When HLA alleles, especially DR and DQ, strongly co-occurred, TCR associations were difficult to assign to individual alleles. In a later genetic analysis, a missense DCLRE1C variant was associated with V-gene and J-gene trimming of TCR beta chains, and the association was replicated in an independent cohort. Three of the identified cytomegalovirus-associated TCR beta chains were confirmed in vitro to be specific for cytomegalovirus antigens. The presence/absence analyses assumed that sequencing depth was roughly uniform across donors, and that assumption may not be true. It was suggested by the authors that the approach could potentially be generalized to other disease states and immunological phenotypes.

The clonotype originates from a human donor in good health. Rearrangement joined TRBV27 to TRBJ2-7; too little of a D gene remains to name it. Source material: PBMCs. The DNA sequence is TGTGCCAGCAGTTTATCCCCTCAAGTCTCCATGGCTTACGAGCAGTACTTC. This translates into CASSLSPQVSMAYEQYF.